This T cell receptor (beta chain) was found in a study of cytomegalovirus exposure and HLA in healthy donors. Across the study: There were 350 to 400 genotyped donors. Of these, 81% fell in the genetic ancestry cluster associated with self-reported Caucasian donors.

Overall study findings and caveats: Equally common other TCR beta chains were less clonally expanded than HLA-associated ones, a later analysis found.

Healthy bone marrow donors supplied every sample. With regard to this clone: Its antigen is not identified.

Vbeta (60) and Jbeta (13) primers were used in the PCR. The table came from immunoSEQ multiplex PCR; TCRdb's copy has only in-frame clones and leaves some out. The sample records around 110,000 clones, 70% to 85% being singletons. Sequencing input: PBMCs. The sequence came from a boy between 5 and 17 years old in good health and CMV-seronegative.

CDR3 sequence: CASRRQGGRPDEQYF. The CDR3 region has the DNA TGTGCCAGCAGGCGCCAGGGAGGAAGGCCGGACGAGCAGTACTTC. The genes are TRBV6-5 and TRBJ2-7, with a tentative D call TRBD2 (6 bases). V lost 6 bases and J lost 5, with 20 bases in between. This CDR3 spans 15 amino acids. Germline CDR1 and CDR2: MNHEY and SVGAGI.